The entry that follows covers one T cell receptor beta chain sequence. The data originate from a study of CD4+ T cells in melanoma. Germline loops: CDR1 SGHVS, CDR2 FNYEAQ. CDR3 size: 15 residues. Trimming removed 0 bases at V and 6 bases at J, with 12 bases between. TCRdb's copy holds only in-frame clones and misses some; the assay was immunoSEQ multiplex PCR. The sample holds over 45,000 clones; 60% to 80% are singletons and the top ten take around 4.8%. Sequenced sample: tumor tissue. This sequence originates from a human donor with melanoma. The chain is built from TRBV7-6 and TRBJ2-1, with D possibly TRBD2 on 6 matching bases. The CDR3: CASSLATAGTNEQFF. DNA for the CDR3: TGTGCCAGCAGCTTAGCGACGGCGGGAACCAATGAGCAGTTCTTC. Variable domain in full (rest from reference TRBV7-6 and TRBJ2-1): GAGVSQSPRYKVTKRGQDVALRCDPISGHVSLYWYRQALGQGPEFLTYFNYEAQQDKSGLPNDRFSAERPEGSISTLTIQRTEQRDSAMYRCASSLATAGTNEQFFGPGTRLTVL.